The sequence of this TCR beta chain was determined in a study of blood T cell repertoires in COVID-19. Across the study: The cDNA or gDNA used as material had been derived from T cells, B-cell-depleted T cells, or PBMCs.

Sequenced by immunoSEQ multiplex PCR; TCRdb stores in-frame clones only, minus some. This table has fewer than 250,000 clones, around 90% appearing once. Categorization into cohorts depended on clinical history that participants reported. The sequence was collected from a woman aged 45-65 years with acute COVID-19. Source material: PBMCs or T cells enriched from blood (not recorded which).

The CDR3 nucleotides are TGTGCCAGCTCACCGACCGTGACTAGCGCTTCTTCCGGGGAGCTGTTTTTT. Protein product: CASSPTVTSASSGELFF. The chain carries TRBV18 and TRBJ2-2, with 8 bases identical to TRBD2. Germline V gives CDR1 KGHSH, CDR2 LQKENI. The CDR3 totals 17 residues. J was trimmed by 6 bases and V by 3 bases; bases with no gene match: 12.